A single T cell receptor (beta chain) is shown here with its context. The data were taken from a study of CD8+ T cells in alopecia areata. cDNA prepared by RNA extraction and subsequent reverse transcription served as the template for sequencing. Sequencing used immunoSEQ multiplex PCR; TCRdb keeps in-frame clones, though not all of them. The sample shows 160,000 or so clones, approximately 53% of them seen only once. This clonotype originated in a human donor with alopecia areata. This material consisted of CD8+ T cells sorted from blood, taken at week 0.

CDR3 sequence: CASSQGVYNEQFF. The CDR3 DNA reads as TGCGCCAGCAGCCAAGGAGTCTACAATGAGCAGTTCTTC. The rearrangement joins TRBV4-3 to TRBJ2-1, with unresolved D. Germline CDR1 is LGHNA and CDR2 is YSLEER. This CDR3 comprises 13 residues. Trimming cost V 1 base and J 3 bases, with 4 bases left between them.